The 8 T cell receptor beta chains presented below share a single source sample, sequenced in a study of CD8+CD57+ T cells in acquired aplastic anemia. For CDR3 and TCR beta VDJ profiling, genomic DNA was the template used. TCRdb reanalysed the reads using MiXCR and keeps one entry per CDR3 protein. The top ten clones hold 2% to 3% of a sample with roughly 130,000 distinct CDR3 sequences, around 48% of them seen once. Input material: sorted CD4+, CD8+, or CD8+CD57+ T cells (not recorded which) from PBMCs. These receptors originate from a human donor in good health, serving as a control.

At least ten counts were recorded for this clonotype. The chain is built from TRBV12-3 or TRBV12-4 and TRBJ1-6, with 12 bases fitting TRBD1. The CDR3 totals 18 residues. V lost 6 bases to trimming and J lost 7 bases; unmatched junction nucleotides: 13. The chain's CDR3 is CASSPGPGTGGTNSPLHF. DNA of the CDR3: TGTGCCAGCAGCCCCGGCCCCGGGACAGGGGGCACCAATTCACCCCTCCACTTT.

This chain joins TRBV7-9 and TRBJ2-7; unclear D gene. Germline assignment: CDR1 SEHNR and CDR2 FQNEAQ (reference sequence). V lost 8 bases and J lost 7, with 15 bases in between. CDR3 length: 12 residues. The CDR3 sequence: CASASSRREQYF. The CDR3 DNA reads TGTGCCAGCGCCTCGTCGCGGAGAGAGCAGTACTTC. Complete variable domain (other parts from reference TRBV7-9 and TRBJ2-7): DTGVSQNPRHKITKRGQNVTFRCDPISEHNRLYWYRQTLGQGPEFLTYFQNEAQLEKSRLLSDRFSAERPKGSFSTLEIQRTEQGDSAMYLCASASSRREQYFGPGTRLTVT.

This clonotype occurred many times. In nucleotides, the CDR3 is TGCGCCAGCAGCTTGGCACCCCAGGCCAGTGGAAACACCATATATTTT. Translation: CASSLAPQASGNTIYF. This rearrangement joins TRBV5-1 to TRBJ1-3; D not resolved. V gave up 0 bases and J gave up 3 bases, with 13 bases separating them. The CDR3 totals 16 residues. Germline lookup yields CDR1 SGHRS and CDR2 YFSETQ.

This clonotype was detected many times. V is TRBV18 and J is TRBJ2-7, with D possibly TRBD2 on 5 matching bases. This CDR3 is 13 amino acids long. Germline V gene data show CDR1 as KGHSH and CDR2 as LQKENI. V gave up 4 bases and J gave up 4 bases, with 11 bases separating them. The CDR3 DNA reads TGTGCCAGCTCACGGACTCAAACATACGAGCAGTACTTC. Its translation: CASSRTQTYEQYF.

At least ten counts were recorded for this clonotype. The CDR3 DNA reads as TGTGCCACCAGTGACGGGCTGTCTAATGAGCAGTTCTTC. It is translated as CATSDGLSNEQFF. The gene calls are TRBV24-1 and TRBJ2-1; D is undetermined. V shed 4 bases and J shed 7 bases, with 10 bases lying between them. There are 13 residues in the CDR3. Germline V gives CDR1 KGHDR, CDR2 SFDVKD.

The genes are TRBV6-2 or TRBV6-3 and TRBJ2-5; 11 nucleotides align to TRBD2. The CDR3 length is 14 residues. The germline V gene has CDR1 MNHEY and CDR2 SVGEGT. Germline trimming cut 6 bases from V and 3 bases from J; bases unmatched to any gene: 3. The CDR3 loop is CASRKLAGEETQYF. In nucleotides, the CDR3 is TGTGCCAGCAGGAAACTAGCGGGGGAAGAGACCCAGTACTTC.

Here the CDR3 reads CASSRTSRTGELFF. CDR3 coding DNA: TGTGCCAGCAGTCGGACTAGTAGAACCGGGGAGCTGTTTTTT. This sequence joins TRBV5-6 and TRBJ2-2; 7 bases align to TRBD2. Per the germline V gene, CDR1 is SGHDT and CDR2 is YYEEEE. The CDR3 loop spans 14 amino acids. Trimming took 5 bases from V and 5 from J; bases not matched to a gene: 6.

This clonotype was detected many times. The CDR3 DNA follows: TGTGCCAGCAGCTTAGGGGTCTCCTACAATGAGCAGTTCTTC. Its translation: CASSLGVSYNEQFF. This chain joins TRBV5-8 and TRBJ2-1; perhaps TRBD1 as D (5 bases). V was cut by 2 bases and J by 0 bases, with 6 bases left in between. CDR3 size: 14 residues. Germline V gene sequence: CDR1 SGHTS, CDR2 YDEGEE.